One sample yielded the 8 T cell receptor beta chains listed below, sequenced in a study of cytomegalovirus exposure and HLA in healthy donors. The PCR was carried out with 60 Vbeta primers and 13 Jbeta primers. The protocol was immunoSEQ multiplex PCR, while the TCRdb copy is restricted to in-frame clones and leaves out a portion. The table includes around 200,000 clones, 82% detected once. Input material: PBMCs. The receptors stem from a woman aged 18 to 35 in good health and CMV-seronegative.

The chain combines TRBV2 with TRBJ2-5; TRBD2 might be the D (5 bases). Looked up from germline, CDR1 is SNHLY and CDR2 is FYNNEI. CDR3 length: 15 amino acids. Trimming shortened V by 6 bases and J by 11 bases, and 25 bases separated the two germline ends. In DNA, the CDR3 is TGTGCCAGCAGCGACCGTCGGGGAGCGAAAGGAAAGCAGTACTTC. Amino acid sequence: CASSDRRGAKGKQYF. The full variable domain, its missing parts supplied by reference TRBV2 and TRBJ2-5, is EPEVTQTPSHQVTQMGQEVILRCVPISNHLYFYWYRQILGQKVEFLVSFYNNEISEKSEIFDDQFSVERPDGSNFTLKIRSTKLEDSAMYFCASSDRRGAKGKQYFGPGTRLLVL.

The chain couples TRBV30 to TRBJ1-6, with 7 bases lining up with TRBD1. This CDR3 contains 14 residues. Germline assignment: CDR1 GTSNPN and CDR2 SVGIG (reference sequence). The J segment lost 10 bases and the V segment lost 3 bases, leaving 9 bases of the junction unmatched. The CDR3 DNA follows: TGTGCCTGGAGCTCCAGGACAGGAGCCTCACCCCTCCACTTT. Protein sequence: CAWSSRTGASPLHF. Full variable domain (remainder filled in from reference TRBV30 and TRBJ1-6): SQTIHQWPATLVQPVGSPLSLECTVEGTSNPNLYWYRQAAGRGLQLLFYSVGIGQISSEVPQNLSASRPQDRQFILSSKKLLLSDSGFYLCAWSSRTGASPLHFGNGTRLTVT.

The chain joins TRBV5-1 to TRBJ2-2; perhaps TRBD2 as D (6 bases). V shed 0 bases and J shed 6 bases, with 12 bases lying between them. CDR1 and CDR2 (germline): SGHRS, YFSETQ. This CDR3 contains 15 residues. CDR3 loop: CASSLDGGVAGELFF. The CDR3 DNA sequence: TGCGCCAGCAGCTTGGATGGAGGGGTGGCCGGGGAGCTGTTTTTT.

The chain recombines TRBV15 with TRBJ1-3; the D is unclear. CDR1 LNHNV and CDR2 YYDKDF come from the germline V gene (reference sequence). The CDR3 consists of 14 residues. V was cut by 1 base and J by 2 bases, with 6 bases left in between. The CDR3 nucleotides read TGTGCCACCAGCAGAGGTTCAGCTGGAAACACCATATATTTT. It codes for CATSRGSAGNTIYF.

About this clone: A read error may account for a junction end that differs from germline. The chain joins TRBV7-9 to TRBJ1-4, with D perhaps TRBD1 (6 bases). The CDR3 runs 15 residues. CDR1 is SEHNR, CDR2 FQNEAQ, per germline (reference sequence). This chain's CDR3 is CSSSLAPDSSEKLFF. The CDR3, as DNA: TGTTCCAGCAGCTTAGCTCCGGACAGCAGTGAAAAACTGTTTTTT.

The rearrangement joins TRBV6-1 to TRBJ1-5; a possible D gene is TRBD1 (6 bases). Trimming stripped 5 bases from V and 6 bases from J, with 17 bases between. CDR1 is MNHNS and CDR2 is SASEGT in the germline V gene. The CDR3 is 15 residues long. CDR3 sequence: CASSQVTGKGQPQHF. CDR3 in DNA: TGTGCCAGCAGTCAGGTAACAGGGAAGGGTCAGCCCCAGCATTTT.

This sequence joins TRBV27 and TRBJ2-7; the D gene is possibly TRBD1 (5 bases). Germline CDR1 and CDR2: MNHEY and SMNVEV (reference sequence). The CDR3 loop spans 17 amino acids. V was shortened by 4 bases and J by 3 bases, with 22 bases between the two germline ends. The CDR3 here is CASSYRQPVRRNYEQYF. CDR3 nucleotides: TGTGCCAGCAGTTACAGACAGCCTGTACGGCGGAACTACGAGCAGTACTTC.

The J gene is TRBJ2-4, the V gene TRBV4-1, with D perhaps matching TRBD2 (6 bases). Germline assignment: CDR1 MGHRA and CDR2 YSYEKL. V shed 4 bases and J shed 1 base, with 14 bases lying between them. This CDR3 spans 16 amino acids. CDR3 sequence reads: CASSRGDVGAKNIQYF. CDR3 coding DNA: TGCGCCAGCAGCCGGGGGGACGTTGGGGCCAAAAACATTCAGTACTTC.